The entry that follows covers one TCR beta chain sequence. Its antigen is not identified. This specimen comes from a study of monozygotic twins with inflammatory bowel disease. Study-level points and caveats: Discordant twins showed the same repertoire similarity as concordant twins, possibly from limited power.

For each CDR3 protein, TCRdb gives one entry from its re-call of the 5' RACE reads, without DNA. The sample has roughly 330,000 distinct CDR3 sequences. The CDR3 length is 14 residues. CDR1 is MNHNY, CDR2 SVGAGI, per germline (reference sequence). The sequencing input was blood. The receptor's source is a human donor with ulcerative colitis or Crohn's disease, or a healthy co-twin of an affected twin (not recorded which). The rearrangement joins TRBV6-6 to TRBJ1-1; TCRdb's D call, TRBD1, is unchecked because there is no DNA. The CDR3 reads CATSPLGGNTEAFF.